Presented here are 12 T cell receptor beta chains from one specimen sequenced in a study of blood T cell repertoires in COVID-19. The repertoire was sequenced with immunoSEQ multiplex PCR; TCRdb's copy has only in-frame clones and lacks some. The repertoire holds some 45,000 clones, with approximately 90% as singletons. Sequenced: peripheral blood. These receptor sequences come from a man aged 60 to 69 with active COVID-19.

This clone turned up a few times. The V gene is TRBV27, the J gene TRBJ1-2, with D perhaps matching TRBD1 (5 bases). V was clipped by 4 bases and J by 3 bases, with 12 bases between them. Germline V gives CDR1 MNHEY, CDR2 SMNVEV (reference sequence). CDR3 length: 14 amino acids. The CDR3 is CASSSGWGDYGYTF. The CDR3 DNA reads TGTGCCAGCAGTTCAGGGTGGGGCGACTATGGCTACACCTTC.

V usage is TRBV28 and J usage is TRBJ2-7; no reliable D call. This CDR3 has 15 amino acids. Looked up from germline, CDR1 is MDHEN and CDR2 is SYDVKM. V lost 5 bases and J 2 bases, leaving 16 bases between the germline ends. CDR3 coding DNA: TGTGCCAGCAGTACCCCTTCCAGGCCTACCTACGAGCAGTACTTC. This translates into CASSTPSRPTYEQYF.

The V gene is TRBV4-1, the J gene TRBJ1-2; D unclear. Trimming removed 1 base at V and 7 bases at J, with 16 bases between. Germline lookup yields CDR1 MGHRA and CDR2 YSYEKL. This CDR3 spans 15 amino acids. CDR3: CASSQGGGLLSGYTF. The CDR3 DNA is TGCGCCAGCAGCCAAGGTGGAGGGTTGCTCAGTGGCTACACCTTC.

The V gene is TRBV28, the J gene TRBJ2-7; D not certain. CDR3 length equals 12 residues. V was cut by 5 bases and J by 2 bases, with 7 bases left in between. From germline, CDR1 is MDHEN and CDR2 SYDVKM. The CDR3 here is CASSLYTYEQYF. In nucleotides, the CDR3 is TGTGCCAGCAGTCTATATACCTACGAGCAGTACTTC.

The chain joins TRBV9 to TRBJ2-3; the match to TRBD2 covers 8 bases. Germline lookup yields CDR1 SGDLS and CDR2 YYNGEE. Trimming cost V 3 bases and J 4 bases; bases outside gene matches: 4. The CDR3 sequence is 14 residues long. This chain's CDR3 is CASSDSGGPDTQYF. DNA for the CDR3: TGTGCCAGCAGCGACAGCGGGGGCCCAGATACGCAGTATTTT.

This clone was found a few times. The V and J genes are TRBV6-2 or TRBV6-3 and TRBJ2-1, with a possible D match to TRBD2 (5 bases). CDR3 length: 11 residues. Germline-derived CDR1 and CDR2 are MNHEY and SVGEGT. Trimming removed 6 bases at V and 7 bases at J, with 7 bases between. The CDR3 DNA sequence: TGTGCCAGCAGCACGGGGAATGAGCAGTTCTTC. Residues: CASSTGNEQFF.

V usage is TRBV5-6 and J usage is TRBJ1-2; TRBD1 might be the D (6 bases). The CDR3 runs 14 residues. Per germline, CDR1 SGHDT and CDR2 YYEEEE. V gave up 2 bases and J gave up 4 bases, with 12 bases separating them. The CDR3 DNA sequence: TGTGCCAGCAGCTTCGGACAGAGGGGCTATGGCTACACCTTC. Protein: CASSFGQRGYGYTF.

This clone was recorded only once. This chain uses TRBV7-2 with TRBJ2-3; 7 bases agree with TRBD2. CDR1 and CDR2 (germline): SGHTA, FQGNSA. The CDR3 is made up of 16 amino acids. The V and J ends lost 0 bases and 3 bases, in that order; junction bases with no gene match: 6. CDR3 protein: CASSLAQGGGTDTQYF. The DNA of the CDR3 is TGTGCCAGCAGCTTAGCGCAGGGCGGGGGAACAGATACGCAGTATTTT.

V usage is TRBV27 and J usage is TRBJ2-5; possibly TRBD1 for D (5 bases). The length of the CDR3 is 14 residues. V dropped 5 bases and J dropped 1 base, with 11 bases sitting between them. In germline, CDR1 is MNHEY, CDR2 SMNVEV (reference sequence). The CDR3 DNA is TGTGCCAGCAGTCTTCGACAGAGCCAAGAGACCCAGTACTTC. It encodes CASSLRQSQETQYF.

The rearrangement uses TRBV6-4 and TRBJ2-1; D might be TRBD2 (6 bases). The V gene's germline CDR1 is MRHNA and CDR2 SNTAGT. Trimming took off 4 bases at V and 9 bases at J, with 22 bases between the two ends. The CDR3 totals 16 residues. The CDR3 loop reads CASSAIGTPTEGEQFF. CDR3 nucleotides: TGTGCCAGCAGTGCAATCGGGACTCCTACGGAGGGTGAGCAGTTCTTC.

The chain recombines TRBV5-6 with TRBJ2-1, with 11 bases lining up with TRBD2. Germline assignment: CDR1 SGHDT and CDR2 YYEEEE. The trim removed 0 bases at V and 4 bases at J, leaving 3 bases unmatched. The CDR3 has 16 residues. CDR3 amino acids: CASSLAPSGGYNEQFF. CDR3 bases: TGTGCCAGCAGCTTGGCCCCTAGCGGGGGGTACAATGAGCAGTTCTTC.

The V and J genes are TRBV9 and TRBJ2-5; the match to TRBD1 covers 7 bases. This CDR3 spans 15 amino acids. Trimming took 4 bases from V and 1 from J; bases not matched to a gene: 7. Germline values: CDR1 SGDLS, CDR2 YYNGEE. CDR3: CASSLRTGFQETQYF. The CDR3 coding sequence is TGTGCCAGCAGCCTTCGGACAGGATTCCAAGAGACCCAGTACTTC.